The rows below give T cell receptor beta chains drawn from one sample of a study of cytomegalovirus exposure and HLA in healthy donors. Clones were sequenced by immunoSEQ multiplex PCR, and TCRdb holds only the in-frame ones, with some missing. The sample shows 60,000 to 85,000 clones, over 95% of them seen only once. Sequences were obtained from PBMCs. The receptors originated from a young woman in good health and CMV-seropositive. CDR3s include the opening cysteine and the closing phenylalanine or tryptophan.

J gene | V gene | CDR3 protein
TRBJ1-4 | TRBV2 | CACRDRGGEKLFF
TRBJ2-4 | TRBV7-2 | CASSSRASGSLNIQYF
TRBJ2-5 | TRBV5-1 | CASSPGQGGQTQYF
TRBJ2-5 | TRBV7-9 | CASSQGRGTSGQETQYF
TRBJ2-1 | TRBV28 | CASSFGVVAGGPHNEQFF
TRBJ1-1 | TRBV27 | CASSALQGSAFF
TRBJ2-1 | TRBV11-3 | CASSPSGVGSYNEQFF
TRBJ2-2 | TRBV2 | CASSAGLAGGSAGELFF
TRBJ2-3 | TRBV7-2 | CASSLEGLAASTDTQYF
TRBJ2-3 | TRBV7-9 | CASSLTSGRATDTQYF
TRBJ2-7 | TRBV4-1 | CASSQDRTGQGVYEQYF
TRBJ1-4 | TRBV6-7 | CASTYRGGEKLFF
TRBJ1-2 | TRBV9 | CASSVGGGGRNVYTF
TRBJ1-4 | TRBV5-1 | CASSLEGTGVNEKLFF
TRBJ2-3 | TRBV5-4 | CASRPGTARTHTQYF
TRBJ2-7 | TRBV5-6 | CASSPRLAGAKYEQYF
TRBJ1-1 | TRBV5-4 | CASSPRTGTNTEAFF
TRBJ1-1 | TRBV6-1 | CASSARRGGSPMTEAFF
TRBJ2-6 | TRBV7-9 | CASSQQGSGANVLTF
TRBJ2-5 | TRBV7-8 | CASSSFRAASGRETQYF
TRBJ2-3 | TRBV9 | CASSVALRGADTQYF
TRBJ2-3 | TRBV27 | CASSLSFPSTDTQYF